This T cell receptor (beta chain) is drawn from a study of beta chain features in type 1 diabetes. A few counts support this clone. Its antigen is undetermined. Every donor provided one heparinised blood draw, which averaged about 120 mL. The study, taken as a whole, reports: The study found moderately but significantly shorter TCRB CDR3s in all four CD4+ subsets of Type 1 diabetes patients. Type 1 diabetes patients showed fewer insertions and more deletions at VDJ junctions. Whether TCRB rearrangement is influenced by HLA type went unresolved here.

Expressed TCRB transcripts were sequenced because the isolated RNA had all been reverse transcribed beforehand. Measured with immunoSEQ multiplex PCR; TCRdb has only the in-frame clones, and not every one. The sample consists of more than 300,000 clones, roughly 12% of them appearing once. In germline, CDR1 is LGHNA, CDR2 YNFKEQ. V was pared by 1 base and J by 2 bases, with 10 bases between. The CDR3 spans 15 residues. Specimen: naive CD4+ T cells from blood. The TCR was taken from a woman under 30 with type 1 diabetes. The rearrangement uses TRBV4-2 and TRBJ2-3, with D possibly matching TRBD2 (6 bases). CDR3 sequence (DNA): TGTGCCAGCAGCCAAGTTAGCGGATTCACAGATACGCAGTATTTT. Translated: CASSQVSGFTDTQYF.